This TCR beta chain was sequenced in a study of blood T cell repertoires in COVID-19. Study details: Donors in the United States, Italy and Spain gave samples during acute or convalescent COVID-19. From T cells, B-cell-depleted T cells, or PBMCs came the material, which was cDNA or gDNA.

Trimming removed 4 bases from V and 5 bases from J; junction bases left unmatched: 4. The CDR3 consists of 14 residues. The V gene's germline CDR1 is SNHLY and CDR2 FYNNEI. As processed by the authors: Estimation of nucleated cell counts was performed using reference gene primer amplification. Repertoires were generated with immunoSEQ multiplex PCR, while TCRdb's copy carries only in-frame clones and drops some. D and trimming come from the DNA, and the V and J calls and clone size come from that table. The sample consists of about 270,000 clones, approximately 86% of them appearing once. This receptor was taken from a man in his forties with active or convalescent COVID-19. The sample comprised peripheral blood. The V and J genes are TRBV2 and TRBJ1-1; 10 nucleotides line up with TRBD1. The CDR3 protein is CASSGQGAGTEAFF. CDR3 nucleotides: TGTGCCAGCAGTGGACAGGGGGCTGGGACTGAAGCTTTCTTT.